This is a list of T cell receptor beta chains from one sample in a study of blood T cell repertoires in COVID-19. The method was immunoSEQ multiplex PCR; TCRdb's version includes in-frame clones alone and lacks a portion of them. Found here are roughly 120,000 clones, just over 70% of them singletons; the top ten hold 0.7% to 1%. The sample was peripheral blood. The receptors were sampled from a human donor with acute or convalescent COVID-19. The donor label of this sample is uncertain. The CDR3 runs from the conserved cysteine through the conserved F or W. D genes are given only for firm matches. Not every row has a clone size; where given, it reads once, few, many or a size class.

-,many,TRBV4-1,TRBJ1-4,CASSQATGWINEKLFF,TGCGCCAGCAGCCAAGCAACAGGTTGGATTAATGAAAAACTGTTTTTT
TRBD2,-,TRBV2,TRBJ2-5,CASSHRGGSETQYF,TGTGCCAGCAGTCATCGGGGGGGATCAGAGACCCAGTACTTC
-,-,TRBV7-9,TRBJ2-2,CASSRDAGDRTGELFF,TGTGCCAGCAGCCGCGATGCAGGGGATAGAACCGGGGAGCTGTTTTTT
-,-,TRBV5-6,TRBJ1-5,CASSLLGTQHQPQHF,TGTGCCAGCAGCCTGTTGGGGACACAACATCAGCCCCAGCATTTT
TRBD1,-,TRBV5-1,TRBJ2-3,CASIDRGTDTQYF,TGCGCCAGCATAGACAGGGGCACAGATACGCAGTATTTT
-,-,TRBV28,TRBJ1-4,CASSLINEKLFF,TGTGCCAGCAGTCTAATAAATGAAAAACTGTTTTTT
TRBD1,few,TRBV6-5,TRBJ1-2,CASSYSRTGGNYGYTF,TGTGCCAGCAGTTACTCCCGGACAGGGGGTAACTATGGCTACACCTTC
-,-,TRBV4-2,TRBJ2-5,CASSQVTAGETQYF,TGTGCCAGCAGCCAAGTGACGGCCGGGGAGACCCAGTACTTC
-,-,TRBV28,TRBJ1-1,CASSLGGVEGTEAFF,TGTGCCAGCAGTTTAGGGGGGGTAGAGGGCACTGAAGCTTTCTTT
-,-,TRBV6-5,TRBJ1-3,CASSYSRGSSGNTIYF,TGTGCCAGCAGTTACTCGCGGGGAAGCTCTGGAAACACCATATATTTT
TRBD2,few,TRBV5-1,TRBJ2-5,CASSFGGETQYF,TGCGCCAGCAGCTTCGGGGGGGAGACCCAGTACTTC
-,-,TRBV3-1/TRBV3-2,TRBJ1-2,CASSLRTGGDYTF,TGTGCCAGCAGCCTCAGGACGGGAGGTGACTACACCTTC
-,-,TRBV27,TRBJ1-6,CASSLSGGLSPLHF,TGTGCCAGCAGTTTAAGCGGGGGGCTTTCACCCCTCCACTTT
TRBD2,-,TRBV7-9,TRBJ2-5,CASSLDWRGTQETQYF,TGTGCCAGCAGCTTAGATTGGCGGGGGACCCAAGAGACCCAGTACTTC
TRBD1,-,TRBV11-2,TRBJ1-1,CASSFYGRGRVANTEAFF,TGTGCCAGCAGCTTCTACGGCAGGGGGCGCGTGGCGAACACTGAAGCTTTCTTT
-,-,TRBV30,TRBJ1-4,CAWSEGRGSEKLFF,TGTGCCTGGAGTGAGGGCAGGGGAAGCGAAAAACTGTTTTTT
-,-,TRBV11-2,TRBJ2-5,CASSLSLQETQYF,TGTGCCAGCAGCTTATCCCTACAAGAGACCCAGTACTTC
-,few,TRBV19,TRBJ1-1,CASSARGFGTEAFF,TGTGCCAGTAGCGCCAGGGGTTTTGGAACTGAAGCTTTCTTT
-,-,TRBV5-1,TRBJ1-4,CASSLGPGPGEKLFF,TGCGCCAGCAGCTTGGGGCCAGGGCCAGGTGAAAAACTGTTTTTT
TRBD2,-,TRBV5-1,TRBJ2-3,CASSGGLAGGTDTQYF,TGCGCCAGCAGCGGGGGACTAGCGGGGGGCACAGATACGCAGTATTTT
-,-,TRBV4-1,TRBJ2-7,CASSLRQGGWSEQYF,TGCGCCAGCAGCCTCCGACAGGGAGGTTGGTCCGAGCAGTACTTC
-,-,TRBV18,TRBJ2-2,CASSRAQGTLNTGELFF,TGTGCCAGCTCACGCGCGCAGGGAACTCTGAACACCGGGGAGCTGTTTTTT
-,once,TRBV12-3/TRBV12-4,TRBJ2-1,CASSFHYNEQFF,TGTGCCAGCAGTTTTCACTACAATGAGCAGTTCTTC
-,-,TRBV30,TRBJ1-2,CAWSRTRQSYGYTF,TGTGCCTGGAGTCGAACTCGACAATCCTATGGCTACACCTTC
TRBD2,-,TRBV30,TRBJ2-1,CAWSPGLAGGLSSYNEQFF,TGTGCCTGGAGCCCCGGACTAGCGGGGGGTCTAAGCTCCTACAATGAGCAGTTCTTC
-,-,TRBV5-1,TRBJ1-4,CASRNTGEKLFF,TGCGCCAGCAGAAATACGGGTGAAAAACTGTTTTTT
-,many,TRBV7-9,TRBJ1-5,CASSLEYTQPQHF,TGTGCCAGCAGCTTAGAGTACACCCAGCCCCAGCATTTT
-,-,TRBV28,TRBJ1-2,CASKRQNYGYTF,TGTGCCAGTAAAAGACAGAACTATGGCTACACCTTC
-,-,TRBV5-5,TRBJ2-1,CASSWMTRGAYNEQFF,TGTGCCAGCAGCTGGATGACCAGGGGGGCCTACAATGAGCAGTTCTTC
TRBD1,-,TRBV9,TRBJ1-4,CASSVSGQGPKLFF,TGTGCCAGCAGCGTATCGGGACAGGGTCCAAAACTGTTTTTT
TRBD1,-,TRBV6-4,TRBJ2-1,CASSDGTGEANEQFF,TGTGCCAGCAGTGACGGGACAGGGGAGGCTAATGAGCAGTTCTTC
-,-,TRBV2,TRBJ2-5,CASSEAGGTQYF,TGTGCCAGCAGTGAAGCCGGAGGGACCCAGTACTTC
-,-,TRBV24-1,TRBJ1-2,CATSDSTPGQRGYTF,TGTGCCACCAGTGATTCTACACCGGGACAACGGGGCTACACCTTC
-,few,TRBV20-1,TRBJ1-4,CSARDLAELFF,TGCAGTGCTAGAGATTTAGCGGAACTGTTTTTT
TRBD2,few,TRBV3-1/TRBV3-2,TRBJ2-5,CASSQGGGASGRTQYF,TGTGCCAGCAGCCAAGGGGGGGGAGCGTCTGGGAGGACCCAGTACTTC
-,-,TRBV29-1,TRBJ1-2,CSVLLGQFNYGYTF,TGCAGCGTCCTCCTGGGGCAGTTCAACTATGGCTACACCTTC
TRBD2,-,TRBV7-2,TRBJ2-3,CASSFGGGGSTDTQYF,TGTGCCAGCAGCTTCGGCGGGGGGGGGAGCACAGATACGCAGTATTTT
-,once,TRBV24-1,TRBJ1-1,CATPGRRNTEAFF,TGTGCCACCCCGGGTCGACGGAACACTGAAGCTTTCTTT
TRBD1,-,TRBV4-2,TRBJ1-5,CASSQTPTGRNQPQHF,TGTGCCAGCAGCCAGACCCCGACAGGGCGCAATCAGCCCCAGCATTTT
TRBD1,-,TRBV7-9,TRBJ2-3,CASSPYPGQTKTDTQYF,TGTGCCAGCAGCCCCTACCCGGGACAGACAAAGACAGATACGCAGTATTTT
TRBD1,-,TRBV9,TRBJ1-4,CASSARQGENEKLFF,TGTGCCAGCAGCGCACGACAGGGGGAGAATGAAAAACTGTTTTTT
-,-,TRBV5-1,TRBJ2-5,CASSLGAQETQYF,TGCGCCAGCAGCTTGGGGGCCCAAGAGACCCAGTACTTC
-,-,TRBV18,TRBJ1-5,CASSPLPPGSNQPQHF,TGTGCCAGCTCACCATTGCCCCCGGGGAGCAATCAGCCCCAGCATTTT
-,-,TRBV4-2,TRBJ1-2,CASSQDRDIYGYTF,TGTGCCAGCAGCCAAGATAGAGACATCTATGGCTACACCTTC
-,-,TRBV28,TRBJ1-1,CASRAIQNTEAFF,TGTGCCAGCAGGGCCATTCAGAACACTGAAGCTTTCTTT
-,-,TRBV24-1,TRBJ1-2,CATSVSDSFYGYTF,TGTGCCACCAGTGTCTCGGACAGCTTCTATGGCTACACCTTC
TRBD2,-,TRBV15,TRBJ2-5,CATSPGTSGGAWETQYF,TGTGCCACCAGCCCAGGGACTAGCGGGGGGGCCTGGGAGACCCAGTACTTC
-,-,TRBV28,TRBJ1-6,CASSSPGWEGDSPLHF,TGTGCCAGCAGTTCCCCCGGGTGGGAGGGGGATTCACCCCTCCACTTT
TRBD1,-,TRBV6-5,TRBJ1-1,CASRPRQGSTTEAFF,TGTGCCAGCAGGCCTCGACAGGGGTCCACCACTGAAGCTTTCTTT
TRBD1,once,TRBV5-1,TRBJ1-2,CASSYGQGGYGYTF,TGCGCCAGCAGCTACGGACAGGGCGGCTATGGCTACACCTTC
TRBD1,once,TRBV7-9,TRBJ2-7,CASSPGQGWYEQYF,TGTGCCAGCAGCCCGGGACAGGGGTGGTACGAGCAGTACTTC
-,-,TRBV7-2,TRBJ1-2,CASSLQGGYGYTF,TGTGCCAGCAGCTTACAGGGAGGCTATGGCTACACCTTC
-,-,TRBV13,TRBJ1-1,CASSLGHTGPNTEAFF,TGTGCCAGCAGCTTAGGCCACACAGGGCCGAACACTGAAGCTTTCTTT
-,-,TRBV7-8,TRBJ2-3,CASSLVSGASTDTQYF,TGTGCCAGCAGCTTAGTAAGCGGAGCTAGCACAGATACGCAGTATTTT
TRBD1,-,TRBV6-5,TRBJ2-7,CASSYGQAYYEQYF,TGTGCCAGCAGTTACGGACAGGCATACTACGAGCAGTACTTC